Shown below are 25 T cell receptor beta chains from a single sample sequenced in a study of cytomegalovirus exposure and HLA in healthy donors. PCR involved 60 Vbeta and 13 Jbeta primers. TCRdb's table, derived via immunoSEQ multiplex PCR, lists solely in-frame clones and lacks some. The sample has about 55,000 clones; 77% are singletons. Sample: PBMCs. Receptors originate from a female donor in good health and CMV-seronegative.

The CDR3 DNA follows: TGTGCCAGCAGTTGGGTCGGCGGGGGGACCCAAGAGACCCAGTACTTC. Translating it yields CASSWVGGGTQETQYF. The chain links TRBV27 to TRBJ2-5; 8 nucleotides agree with TRBD2. This CDR3 has 16 amino acids. The J segment lost 1 base and the V segment lost 4 bases, leaving 8 bases of the junction unmatched. CDR1 is MNHEY, CDR2 SMNVEV, per germline (reference sequence).

V usage is TRBV21-1 and J usage is TRBJ1-3; the D call TRBD1 from the table was never checked on the DNA. TRBV21-1 is described as a pseudogene. CDR3 length: 16 amino acids. The CDR3 nucleotides read TGTGCCAGCAGCTGTACAGGGCCCAGCTCTGGAAACACCATATATTTT. This gives the protein CASSCTGPSSGNTIYF.

The chain is built from TRBV7-9 and TRBJ1-2, with D uncertain. Germline lookup yields CDR1 SEHNR and CDR2 FQNEAQ (reference sequence). Deletions cut 8 bases from V and 8 bases from J, with 18 bases between. The CDR3 has 13 residues. CDR3 nucleotides: TGTGCCAGCCGCCGGGAACCCCCCGGCGGCTACACCTTC. Protein product: CASRREPPGGYTF.

The chain employs TRBV2 and TRBJ2-5; 8 positions agree with TRBD1. The length of the CDR3 is 15 residues. Germline CDR1 SNHLY, CDR2 FYNNEI. After removal of 3 bases from V and 5 bases from J, the junction contained 8 bases not matched to a gene. The CDR3 loop is CASSELAGGLETQYF. The DNA for the CDR3 is TGTGCCAGCAGTGAGTTAGCAGGGGGCCTGGAGACCCAGTACTTC. The whole variable domain, remainder taken from reference TRBV2 and TRBJ2-5, is EPEVTQTPSHQVTQMGQEVILRCVPISNHLYFYWYRQILGQKVEFLVSFYNNEISEKSEIFDDQFSVERPDGSNFTLKIRSTKLEDSAMYFCASSELAGGLETQYFGPGTRLLVL.

The table lists this clone with a count of one. The V call is TRBV28, the J call TRBJ1-2; the match to TRBD1 covers 8 bases. The CDR3 spans 16 residues. The germline gives CDR1 MDHEN, CDR2 SYDVKM. The V gene end was trimmed by 5 bases and the J gene end by 4 bases; junction bases not matched to a gene: 12. The CDR3 region is CASSPGDRSRSYGYTF. In DNA form, the CDR3 reads TGTGCCAGCAGTCCGGGGGACAGGAGCAGAAGCTATGGCTACACCTTC.

The CDR3 is CASSPTEGCTDTQYF. CDR3 nucleotides: TGCGCCAGCAGCCCTACGGAGGGTTGCACAGATACGCAGTATTTT. This chain uses TRBV23-1 with TRBJ2-3; D possibly corresponds to TRBD2 (6 bases). TRBV23-1 is known as an ORF, though its function is uncertain. This CDR3 contains 15 residues. Trimming left V 6 bases short and J 1 base short, with 14 bases between.

This clone appeared a few times. The chain employs TRBV6-6 and TRBJ1-5; a possible D gene is TRBD1 (5 bases). V was trimmed by 3 bases and J by 6 bases, leaving 15 bases between them. CDR3 length equals 15 residues. The germline V gene has CDR1 MNHNY and CDR2 SVGAGI (reference sequence). The CDR3, as DNA: TGTGCCAGCAGTTATCCCAGGGTTAGTGGTCAGCCCCAGCATTTT. Amino acid sequence: CASSYPRVSGQPQHF.

V usage is TRBV18 and J usage is TRBJ1-1, with D perhaps TRBD1 (5 bases). The CDR3 is 13 amino acids. CDR1 is KGHSH, CDR2 LQKENI, per germline. V lost 3 bases and J 5 bases, leaving 10 bases between the germline ends. The CDR3 sequence is CASSPGAPTEAFF. CDR3 sequence (DNA): TGTGCCAGCTCACCTGGGGCCCCGACTGAAGCTTTCTTT. Filled out from reference TRBV18 and TRBJ1-1, the complete variable domain reads NAGVMQNPRHLVRRRGQEARLRCSPMKGHSHVYWYRQLPEEGLKFMVYLQKENIIDESGMPKERFSAEFPKEGPSILRIQQVVRGDSAAYFCASSPGAPTEAFFGQGTRLTVV.

V is TRBV11-2 and J is TRBJ1-2; 7 bases are shared with TRBD1. The junction had 4 bases not matched to a gene; V was cut back by 1 base and J by 2 bases. Germline V CDR1 and CDR2: SGHAT, FQNNGV. This CDR3 spans 15 amino acids. This CDR3 is CASSLVPRGNYGYTF. CDR3 DNA: TGTGCCAGCAGCTTAGTCCCCAGGGGGAACTATGGCTACACCTTC.

The chain is built from TRBV19 and TRBJ1-2, with D perhaps TRBD1 (5 bases). The CDR3 sequence is 20 residues long. Germline loops: CDR1 LNHDA, CDR2 SQIVND (reference sequence). Trimming pared 5 bases from V and 4 bases from J, leaving 32 bases between. CDR3 coding DNA: TGTGCCAGTAGTCGAAGAACGGCGGGGGTGGCGGCGCCGCAGGGCTATGGCTACACCTTC. Translation gives CASSRRTAGVAAPQGYGYTF.

In its sample, this clone was seen a few times. The rearrangement joins TRBV29-1 to TRBJ1-1, with 8 positions matching TRBD1. The CDR3 consists of 14 residues. Germline values: CDR1 SQVTM, CDR2 ANQGSEA. V lost 3 bases to trimming and J lost 2 bases; unmatched junction nucleotides: 5. The CDR3 is CSVEQGQENTEAFF. CDR3 nucleotides: TGCAGCGTTGAGCAGGGACAGGAAAACACTGAAGCTTTCTTT.

This clone was seen a few times. The CDR3 DNA follows: TGTGCCAGCAGCGACGGGTACAATGAGCAGTTCTTC. This translates into CASSDGYNEQFF. J is TRBJ2-1 and V is TRBV6-1; unclear D gene. Between the trimmed V and J ends, which lost 6 bases and 4 bases, there was a span of 7 bases. CDR3 length: 12 residues. Per the germline V gene, CDR1 is MNHNS and CDR2 is SASEGT.

This clone was seen only a few times. The genes are TRBV19 and TRBJ2-7; TRBD1 aligns across 8 bases. The CDR3 is made up of 15 amino acids. Germline V gives CDR1 LNHDA, CDR2 SQIVND (reference sequence). The V and J ends lost 5 bases and 3 bases, in that order; junction bases with no gene match: 9. Written as DNA, the CDR3 is TGTGCCAGTAGTGGAAAGACAGGGGTCCACTACGAGCAGTACTTC. It yields the protein CASSGKTGVHYEQYF.

The chain carries TRBV6-1 and TRBJ1-4, with 7 bases that match TRBD1. V gave up 7 bases and J gave up 8 bases; unmatched junction bases: 13. The germline V gene encodes CDR1 MNHNS and CDR2 SASEGT. The CDR3 loop spans 15 amino acids. The CDR3 DNA reads as TGTGCCAGCAACAACCCTACAGGGGTCGGGGAAAAACTGTTTTTT. It encodes CASNNPTGVGEKLFF.

The rearrangement joins TRBV29-1 to TRBJ2-1; D is unresolved. Deletions cut 4 bases from V and 0 bases from J, with 10 bases between. This CDR3 region has 14 residues. Per germline, CDR1 SQVTM and CDR2 ANQGSEA. The CDR3 loop is CSVGPSSSYNEQFF. Here the CDR3 DNA reads TGCAGCGTTGGTCCCTCGAGCTCCTACAATGAGCAGTTCTTC.

The rearrangement joins TRBV5-1 to TRBJ2-7; D call uncertain. This CDR3 has 14 amino acids. Germline CDR1 reads SGHRS; CDR2 reads YFSETQ. V lost 7 bases and J lost 3, with 17 bases in between. CDR3 DNA sequence: TGCGCCAGCCGATTGACCTCAACGGGCTACGAGCAGTACTTC. Translating gives CASRLTSTGYEQYF.

This chain links TRBV6-5 with TRBJ2-1, with D unclear. Germline V gives CDR1 MNHEY, CDR2 SVGAGI. The V end was cut by 5 bases, the J end by 5 bases, with 16 bases between. The CDR3 length is 15 residues. Here the CDR3 reads CASSRRLGSHNEQFF. DNA of the CDR3: TGTGCCAGCAGTAGACGCCTTGGTAGCCACAATGAGCAGTTCTTC.

This clone occurred once. V usage is TRBV18 and J usage is TRBJ1-5, with D possibly matching TRBD1 (6 bases). Trimming took off 1 base at V and 0 bases at J, with 10 bases between the two ends. The CDR3 is 16 residues long. CDR1 and CDR2 (germline): KGHSH, LQKENI. DNA of the CDR3: TGTGCCAGCTCACCACAATGGACAGTTAGCAATCAGCCCCAGCATTTT. Amino acids: CASSPQWTVSNQPQHF.

This chain connects TRBV5-4 to TRBJ2-3, with 7 bases fitting TRBD2. The trim removed 3 bases at V and 6 bases at J, leaving 4 bases unmatched. The CDR3 loop spans 13 amino acids. Germline lookup yields CDR1 SGHNT and CDR2 YYREEE (reference sequence). CDR3 region: CASSWGRADTQYF. For the CDR3, the DNA is TGTGCCAGCAGCTGGGGGAGGGCGGATACGCAGTATTTT.

The V call is TRBV29-1, the J call TRBJ2-1; D gene uncertain. The CDR3 consists of 13 residues. Germline lookup yields CDR1 SQVTM and CDR2 ANQGSEA. With 3 bases removed from V and 5 bases from J, the gap between germline ends came to 11 bases. The CDR3 coding sequence is TGCAGCGTTGAGGGCTGGCAGAACAATGAGCAGTTCTTC. Translated, it gives CSVEGWQNNEQFF.

This sequence joins TRBV5-1 and TRBJ2-2, with 9 bases lining up with TRBD1. After removal of 4 bases from V and 5 bases from J, the junction contained 12 bases not matched to a gene. CDR1 SGHRS and CDR2 YFSETQ come from the germline V gene. CDR3 length: 17 amino acids. The DNA for the CDR3 is TGCGCCAGCAGCCAAGGACAGGGGCGCGTTACTACCGGGGAGCTGTTTTTT. It is translated as CASSQGQGRVTTGELFF.

V is TRBV7-2 and J is TRBJ2-3; TRBD2 agrees at 10 bases. Unmatched junction bases numbered 8, after V lost 5 bases and J lost 6 bases. The CDR3 loop spans 15 amino acids. Germline assignment: CDR1 SGHTA and CDR2 FQGNSA. The CDR3 loop reads CASSGSGRPVDTQYF. The CDR3 region has the DNA TGTGCCAGCAGCGGTAGCGGGAGGCCCGTGGATACGCAGTATTTT.

This clone was picked up a small number of times. The chain recombines TRBV6-6 with TRBJ2-2; 7 bases align to TRBD1. This CDR3 is 15 amino acids long. The V and J ends lost 6 bases and 0 bases, in that order; junction bases with no gene match: 4. The germline V gene encodes CDR1 MNHNY and CDR2 SVGAGI (reference sequence). The CDR3 DNA reads TGTGCCAGCAGCAGGGACAGTACGAACACCGGGGAGCTGTTTTTT. It yields the protein CASSRDSTNTGELFF.

This clone appeared a single time. The chain carries TRBV2 and TRBJ2-1; 15 nucleotides align to TRBD2. The germline CDR1 and CDR2 sequences are SNHLY and FYNNEI. V shed 8 bases and J 9 bases; nucleotides not matched to a gene: 8. The CDR3 has 15 amino acids. CDR3: CASSRGLAGGVEQFF. The CDR3 bases are TGTGCCAGCTCGAGGGGACTAGCGGGGGGCGTTGAGCAGTTCTTC.

The chain combines TRBV28 with TRBJ2-7, with a weak D call TRBD2 (5 bases). The V and J ends lost 6 bases and 0 bases respectively, with 15 bases between them. CDR3 length equals 15 residues. The germline V gene encodes CDR1 MDHEN and CDR2 SYDVKM. The CDR3 DNA follows: TGTGCCAGCAGGATAGGACGGGGAAGCTCCTACGAGCAGTACTTC. Encoded protein: CASRIGRGSSYEQYF.